This TCR beta chain was found in a study of beta chain features in type 1 diabetes. Overall study context: Sorted cells numbering around 100,000,000 were examined across all samples. Whole-study findings and limits: PCR could preferentially amplify shorter templates, alike in patients and controls. Sequencing of cDNA might inflate the share of cells that strongly express TCR. All four CD4+ subsets from Type 1 diabetes patients carried moderately but significantly shorter TCRB CDR3s.

Isolated RNA was reverse transcribed in full, so expressed TCRB transcripts were sequenced. The repertoire was sequenced with immunoSEQ multiplex PCR; TCRdb's copy has only in-frame clones and lacks some. Here the sample spans a few hundred thousand clones, around 20% being singletons. This clone showed up just once. No antigen is known for it. Sorted cells reached over 95% purity in every population. The V gene lost 4 bases and the J gene lost 5 bases, with 12 bases spanning the gap. Germline CDR1 and CDR2: SGDLS and YYNGEE. The CDR3 spans 13 residues. Sequencing was carried out using naive CD4+ T cells from blood. This TCR came from a woman in her thirties or forties with type 1 diabetes. The chain is built from TRBV9 and TRBJ1-1, with a weak D call TRBD1 (6 bases). The CDR3 DNA sequence: TGTGCCAGCAGCATAACAGGGTTTACTGAAGCTTTCTTT. This codes for CASSITGFTEAFF.